This TCR beta chain emerged from a study of OX40 agonist ivuxolimab in advanced cancers. Turning to the study itself: The dose-escalation group included hepatocellular carcinoma, melanoma, renal cell carcinoma and head and neck cancer. There were three patients with partial responses, one having hepatocellular carcinoma and two cutaneous melanoma. Earlier treatment with anti-PD-1, anti-PD-L1 or anti-CTLA-4 was permitted, and 35% to 45% had received some. Study results and limitations: On average, CD8+ T cells showed a greater number of expanded clones than CD4+.

Regarding this clone: Its antigen remains unknown.

This table comes from immunoSEQ multiplex PCR, and its TCRdb copy is limited to in-frame clones, with some not included. The profile shows some 46,000 clones, around 89% of them singletons. The TCR comes from an adult with an advanced solid tumor such as melanoma, head and neck, liver or kidney cancer. The material was CD4+ or CD8+ T cells sorted from blood, obtained in a trial of the OX40 agonist ivuxolimab.

Here the CDR3 DNA reads TGTGCCAGCGACACAGGGTCTAGCTATGGCTACACCTTC. It yields the protein CASDTGSSYGYTF. The chain couples TRBV6-5 to TRBJ1-2, with D possibly TRBD1 on 6 matching bases. CDR3 size: 13 residues. Germline V CDR1 and CDR2: MNHEY, SVGAGI. The V end lost 8 bases, the J end lost 4 bases, and 14 bases lay between the germline ends.